Presented here are 5 T cell receptor beta chains from one specimen sequenced in a study of blood T cell repertoires in COVID-19. TCRdb's table, derived via immunoSEQ multiplex PCR, lists solely in-frame clones and lacks some. The repertoire holds more than 100,000 clones, with about 90% as singletons. Input material: peripheral blood. These receptors were obtained from a man over 45 with active COVID-19.

The chain carries TRBV18 and TRBJ1-5, with 9 bases that match TRBD1. Germline CDR1 is KGHSH and CDR2 is LQKENI. The V segment lost 3 bases and the J segment 2 bases; nucleotides outside the gene matches: 2. The length of the CDR3 is 15 residues. The CDR3 sequence is CASSPDRGGNQPQHF. The CDR3 nucleotides are TGTGCCAGCTCACCGGACAGGGGCGGCAATCAGCCCCAGCATTTT.

The CDR3 nucleotides are TGTGCCAGCAGCCAAGGGAGCGGGGTATTCTACGAGCAGTACTTC. Translated, it gives CASSQGSGVFYEQYF. This sequence joins TRBV6-5 and TRBJ2-7; 7 bases are a match to TRBD2. Germline V CDR1 and CDR2: MNHEY, SVGAGI. The CDR3 length is 15 residues. V shed 6 bases, J shed 3 bases, and the junction held 11 bases outside the gene matches.

This sequence joins TRBV5-8 and TRBJ2-3; tentatively, D is TRBD2 (7 bases). Germline CDR1 SGHTS, CDR2 YDEGEE. The CDR3 contains 18 residues. Trimming shortened V by 2 bases and J by 0 bases, and 19 bases separated the two germline ends. The CDR3 spells CASSFPRGAPTSTDTQYF. CDR3 sequence (DNA): TGTGCCAGCAGCTTCCCTCGGGGGGCGCCAACTAGCACAGATACGCAGTATTTT.

CDR3 region: CASSFAGGTEAFF. The CDR3 DNA follows: TGTGCCAGCAGTTTTGCAGGGGGGACTGAAGCTTTCTTT. The chain combines TRBV12-3 or TRBV12-4 with TRBJ1-1, with TRBD1 identical over 7 bases. Unmatched junction bases numbered 3, after V lost 3 bases and J lost 5 bases. The CDR3 is 13 residues long.

J is TRBJ1-2 and V is TRBV6-2 or TRBV6-3, with D perhaps matching TRBD1 (5 bases). Germline assignment: CDR1 MNHEY and CDR2 SVGEGT. CDR3 size: 18 residues. Trimming left V 6 bases short and J 3 bases short, with 26 bases between. The CDR3 sequence is CASSHHDNAGFLYYGYTF. CDR3 nucleotide sequence: TGTGCCAGCAGCCACCACGACAACGCAGGGTTCTTGTACTATGGCTACACCTTC.